This T cell receptor beta chain comes out of a study of T cells in Graves' hyperthyroidism and ophthalmopathy. V lost 6 bases to trimming and J lost 2 bases; unmatched junction nucleotides: 0. This CDR3 region has 13 residues. CDR1 is SGHNT and CDR2 is YENEEA in the germline V gene. Researchers barred patients who had uncontrolled infection, other autoimmune disease, pregnancy or lactation. This clonotype has at least ten counts. Amplification yielded TCR beta CDR3 regions, with RNA transcripts as the source. First-round RT-PCR with HTBI primers amplified the TCR CDR3 region. TCRdb reprocessed the multiplex PCR reads with MiXCR, giving one entry per CDR3 protein. The sample comprises around 500,000 distinct CDR3 sequences, approximately 15% of which are singletons, and 15% to 20% rests with the top ten.

This chain uses TRBV11-3 with TRBJ2-5; TRBD2 aligns across 10 bases. The sequence was obtained from a woman between 18 and 30 years old with Graves' hyperthyroidism. What was sequenced was blood. The CDR3 region is CASRLAGQETQYF. Written as DNA, the CDR3 is TGTGCCAGCAGACTAGCGGGGCAAGAGACCCAGTACTTC.